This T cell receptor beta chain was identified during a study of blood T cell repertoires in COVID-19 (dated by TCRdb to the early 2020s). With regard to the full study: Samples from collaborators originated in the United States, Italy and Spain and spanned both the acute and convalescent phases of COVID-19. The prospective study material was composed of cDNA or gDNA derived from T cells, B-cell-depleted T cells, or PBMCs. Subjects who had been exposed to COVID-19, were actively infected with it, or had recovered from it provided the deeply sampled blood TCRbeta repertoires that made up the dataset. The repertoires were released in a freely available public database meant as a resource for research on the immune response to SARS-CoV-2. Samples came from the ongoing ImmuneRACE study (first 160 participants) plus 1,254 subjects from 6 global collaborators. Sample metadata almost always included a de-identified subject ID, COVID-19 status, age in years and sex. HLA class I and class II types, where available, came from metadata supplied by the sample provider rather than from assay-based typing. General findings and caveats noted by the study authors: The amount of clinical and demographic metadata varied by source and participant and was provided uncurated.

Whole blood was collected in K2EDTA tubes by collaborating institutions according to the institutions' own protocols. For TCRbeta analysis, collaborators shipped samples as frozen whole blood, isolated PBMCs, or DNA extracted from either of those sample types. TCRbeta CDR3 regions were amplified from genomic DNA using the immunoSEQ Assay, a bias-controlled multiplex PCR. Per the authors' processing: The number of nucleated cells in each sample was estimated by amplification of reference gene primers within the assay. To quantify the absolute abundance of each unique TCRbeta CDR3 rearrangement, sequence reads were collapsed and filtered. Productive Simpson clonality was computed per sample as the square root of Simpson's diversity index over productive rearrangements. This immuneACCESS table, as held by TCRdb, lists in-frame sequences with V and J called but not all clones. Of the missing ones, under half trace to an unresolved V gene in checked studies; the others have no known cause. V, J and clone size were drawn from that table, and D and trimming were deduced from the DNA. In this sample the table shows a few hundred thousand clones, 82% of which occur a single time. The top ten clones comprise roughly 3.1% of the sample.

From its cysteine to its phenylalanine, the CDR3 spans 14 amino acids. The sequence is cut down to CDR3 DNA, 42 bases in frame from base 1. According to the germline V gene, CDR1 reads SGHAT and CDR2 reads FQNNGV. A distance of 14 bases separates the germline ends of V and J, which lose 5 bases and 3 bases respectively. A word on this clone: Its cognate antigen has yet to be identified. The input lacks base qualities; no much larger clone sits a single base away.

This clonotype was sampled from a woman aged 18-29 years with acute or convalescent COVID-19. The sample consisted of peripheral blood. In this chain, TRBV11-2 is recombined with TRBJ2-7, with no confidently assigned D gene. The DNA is TGTGCCAGCAGCCGAAACCTAGACCTCTACGAGCAGTACTTC. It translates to CASSRNLDLYEQYF.